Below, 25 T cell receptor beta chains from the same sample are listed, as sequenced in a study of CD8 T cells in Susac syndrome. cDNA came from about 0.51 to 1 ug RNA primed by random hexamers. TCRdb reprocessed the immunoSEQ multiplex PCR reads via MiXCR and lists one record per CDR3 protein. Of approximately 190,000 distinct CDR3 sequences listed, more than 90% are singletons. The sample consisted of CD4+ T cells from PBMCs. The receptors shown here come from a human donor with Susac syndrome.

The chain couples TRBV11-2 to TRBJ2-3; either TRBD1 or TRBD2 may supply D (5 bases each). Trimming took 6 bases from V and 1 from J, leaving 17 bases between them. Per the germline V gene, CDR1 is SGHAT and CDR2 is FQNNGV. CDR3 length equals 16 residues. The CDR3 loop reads CASRRGRGGRTDTQYF. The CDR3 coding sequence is TGTGCCAGCAGACGGGGTCGGGGCGGGCGCACAGATACGCAGTATTTT.

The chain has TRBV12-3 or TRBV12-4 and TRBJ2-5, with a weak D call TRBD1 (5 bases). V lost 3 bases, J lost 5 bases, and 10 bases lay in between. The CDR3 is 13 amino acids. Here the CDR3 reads CASSLQGAETQYF. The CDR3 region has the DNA TGTGCCAGCAGTTTGCAGGGCGCGGAGACCCAGTACTTC.

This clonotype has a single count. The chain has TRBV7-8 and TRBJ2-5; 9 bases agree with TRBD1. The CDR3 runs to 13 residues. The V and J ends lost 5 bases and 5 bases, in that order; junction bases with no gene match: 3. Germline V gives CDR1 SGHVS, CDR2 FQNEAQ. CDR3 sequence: CASSPGTGETQYF. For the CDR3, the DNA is TGTGCCAGCAGCCCCGGGACAGGGGAGACCCAGTACTTC.

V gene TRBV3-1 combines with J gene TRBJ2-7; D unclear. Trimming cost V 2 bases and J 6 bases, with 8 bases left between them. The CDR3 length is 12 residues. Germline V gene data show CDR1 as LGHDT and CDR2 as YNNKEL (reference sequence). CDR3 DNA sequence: TGTGCCAGCAGCCAAAGACCGCTCGAGCAGTACTTC. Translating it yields CASSQRPLEQYF.

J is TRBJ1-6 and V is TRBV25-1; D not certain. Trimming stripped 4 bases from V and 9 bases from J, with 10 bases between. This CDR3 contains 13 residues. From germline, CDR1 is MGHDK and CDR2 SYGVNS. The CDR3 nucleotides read TGTGCCAGCAGTGGGGATTCCGTTTCACCCCTCCACTTT. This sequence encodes CASSGDSVSPLHF. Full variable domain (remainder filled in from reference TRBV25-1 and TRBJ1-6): EADIYQTPRYLVIGTGKKITLECSQTMGHDKMYWYQQDPGMELHLIHYSYGVNSTEKGDLSSESTVSRIRTEHFPLTLESARPSHTSQYLCASSGDSVSPLHFGNGTRLTVT.

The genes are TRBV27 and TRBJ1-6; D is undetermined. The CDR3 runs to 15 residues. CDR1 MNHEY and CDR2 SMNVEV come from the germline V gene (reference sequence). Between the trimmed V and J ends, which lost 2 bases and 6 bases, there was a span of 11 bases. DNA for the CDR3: TGTGCCAGCAGTTTAAACAGCTCGGGTAATTCACCCCTCCACTTT. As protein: CASSLNSSGNSPLHF.

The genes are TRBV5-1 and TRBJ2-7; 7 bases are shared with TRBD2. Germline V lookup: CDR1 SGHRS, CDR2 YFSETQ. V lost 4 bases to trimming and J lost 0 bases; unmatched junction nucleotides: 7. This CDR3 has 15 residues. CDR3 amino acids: CASSQTSNPSYEQYF. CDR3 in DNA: TGCGCCAGCAGCCAGACTAGCAATCCCTCCTACGAGCAGTACTTC.

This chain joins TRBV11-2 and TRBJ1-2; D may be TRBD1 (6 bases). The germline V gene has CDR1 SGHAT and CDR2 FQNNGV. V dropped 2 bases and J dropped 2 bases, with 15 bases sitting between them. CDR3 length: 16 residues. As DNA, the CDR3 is TGTGCCAGCAGCTTAAACTCGGTCAGGGGAAACTATGGCTACACCTTC. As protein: CASSLNSVRGNYGYTF.

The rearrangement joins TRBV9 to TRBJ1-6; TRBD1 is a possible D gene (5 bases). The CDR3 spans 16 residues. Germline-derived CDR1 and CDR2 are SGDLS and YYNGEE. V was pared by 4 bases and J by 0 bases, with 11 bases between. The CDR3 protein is CASSPAGGSYNSPLHF. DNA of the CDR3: TGTGCCAGCAGCCCAGCGGGGGGCTCCTATAATTCACCCCTCCACTTT.

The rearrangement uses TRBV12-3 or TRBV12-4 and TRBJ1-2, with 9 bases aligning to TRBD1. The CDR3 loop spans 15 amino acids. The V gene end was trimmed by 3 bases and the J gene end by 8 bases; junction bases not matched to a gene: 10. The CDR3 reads CASSFSDRGLGGYTF. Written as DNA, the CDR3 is TGTGCCAGCAGTTTCTCGGACAGGGGCCTTGGGGGCTACACCTTC.

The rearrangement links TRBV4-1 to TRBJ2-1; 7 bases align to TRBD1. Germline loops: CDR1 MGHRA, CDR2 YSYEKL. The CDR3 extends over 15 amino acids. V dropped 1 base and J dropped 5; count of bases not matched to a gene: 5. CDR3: CASSQGDSRNNEQFF. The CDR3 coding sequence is TGCGCCAGCAGCCAAGGGGACAGCAGAAACAATGAGCAGTTCTTC.

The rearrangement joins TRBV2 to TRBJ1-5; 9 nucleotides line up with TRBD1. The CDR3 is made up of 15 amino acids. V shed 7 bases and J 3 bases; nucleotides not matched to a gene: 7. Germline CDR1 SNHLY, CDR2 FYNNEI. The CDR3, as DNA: TGTGCCAGCAAACAAGGGGACAGGGCCAATCAGCCCCAGCATTTT. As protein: CASKQGDRANQPQHF.

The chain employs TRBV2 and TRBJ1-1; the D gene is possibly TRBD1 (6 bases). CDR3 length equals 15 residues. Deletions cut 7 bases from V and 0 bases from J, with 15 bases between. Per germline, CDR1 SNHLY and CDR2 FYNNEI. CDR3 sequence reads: CASTGARGLNTEAFF. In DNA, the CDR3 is TGTGCCAGCACAGGGGCCCGGGGACTGAACACTGAAGCTTTCTTT. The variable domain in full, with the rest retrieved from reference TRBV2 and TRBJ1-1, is EPEVTQTPSHQVTQMGQEVILRCVPISNHLYFYWYRQILGQKVEFLVSFYNNEISEKSEIFDDQFSVERPDGSNFTLKIRSTKLEDSAMYFCASTGARGLNTEAFFGQGTRLTVV.

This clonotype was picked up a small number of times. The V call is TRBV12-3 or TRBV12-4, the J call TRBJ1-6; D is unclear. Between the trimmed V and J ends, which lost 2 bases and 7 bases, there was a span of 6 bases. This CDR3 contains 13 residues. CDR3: CASSLSGNSPLHF. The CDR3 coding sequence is TGTGCCAGCAGTTTATCGGGGAATTCACCCCTCCACTTT.

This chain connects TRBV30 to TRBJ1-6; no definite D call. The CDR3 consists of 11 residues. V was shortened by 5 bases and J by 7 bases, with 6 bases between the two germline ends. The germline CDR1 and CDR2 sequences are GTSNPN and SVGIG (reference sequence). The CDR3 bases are TGTGCCTGGGCCAGGAATTCACCCCTCCACTTT. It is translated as CAWARNSPLHF.

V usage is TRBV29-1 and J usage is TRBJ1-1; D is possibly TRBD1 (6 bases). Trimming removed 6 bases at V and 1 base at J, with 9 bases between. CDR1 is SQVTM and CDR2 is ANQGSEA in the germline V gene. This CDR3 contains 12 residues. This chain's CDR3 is CSVQTGNTEAFF. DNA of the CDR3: TGCAGCGTCCAGACAGGGAACACTGAAGCTTTCTTT. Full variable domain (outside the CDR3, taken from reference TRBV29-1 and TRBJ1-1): SAVISQKPSRDICQRGTSLTIQCQVDSQVTMMFWYRQQPGQSLTLIATANQGSEATYESGFVIDKFPISRPNLTFSTLTVSNMSPEDSSIYLCSVQTGNTEAFFGQGTRLTVV.

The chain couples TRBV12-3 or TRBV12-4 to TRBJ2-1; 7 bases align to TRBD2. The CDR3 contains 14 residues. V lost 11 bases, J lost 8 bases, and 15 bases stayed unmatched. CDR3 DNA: TGTGCCTCTCGTCGGGGGGAGACGGGTTATGAGCAGTTCTTC. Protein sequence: CASRRGETGYEQFF.

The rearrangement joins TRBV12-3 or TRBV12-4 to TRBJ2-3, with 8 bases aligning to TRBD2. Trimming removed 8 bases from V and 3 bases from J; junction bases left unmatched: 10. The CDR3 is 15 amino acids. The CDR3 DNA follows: TGTGCCAGCTGGGAGGGACTAGGGGTTACAGATACGCAGTATTTT. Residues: CASWEGLGVTDTQYF.

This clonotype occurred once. CDR3 amino acids: CAISESAGWNEKLFF. CDR3 bases: TGTGCCATCAGTGAGTCGGCCGGATGGAATGAAAAACTGTTTTTT. The chain recombines TRBV10-3 with TRBJ1-4; no firm D call. Germline-derived CDR1 and CDR2 are ENHRY and SYGVKD. The CDR3 covers 15 residues. V shed 0 bases and J shed 5 bases, with 10 bases lying between them.

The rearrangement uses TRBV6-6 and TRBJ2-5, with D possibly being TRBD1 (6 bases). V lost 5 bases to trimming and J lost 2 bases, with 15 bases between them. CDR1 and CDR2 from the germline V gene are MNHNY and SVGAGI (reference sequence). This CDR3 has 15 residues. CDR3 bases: TGTGCCAGCAGTGCCGCCGGGACACCTCAAGAGACCCAGTACTTC. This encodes CASSAAGTPQETQYF.

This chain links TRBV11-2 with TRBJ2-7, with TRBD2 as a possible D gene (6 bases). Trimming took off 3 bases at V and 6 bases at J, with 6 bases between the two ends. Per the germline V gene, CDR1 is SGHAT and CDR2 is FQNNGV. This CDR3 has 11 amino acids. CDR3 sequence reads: CASSLGLEQYF. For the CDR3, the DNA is TGTGCCAGCAGCTTGGGACTCGAGCAGTACTTC. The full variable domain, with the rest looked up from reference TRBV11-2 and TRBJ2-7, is EAGVAQSPRYKIIEKRQSVAFWCNPISGHATLYWYQQILGQGPKLLIQFQNNGVVDDSQLPKDRFSAERLKGVDSTLKIQPAKLEDSAVYLCASSLGLEQYFGPGTRLTVT.

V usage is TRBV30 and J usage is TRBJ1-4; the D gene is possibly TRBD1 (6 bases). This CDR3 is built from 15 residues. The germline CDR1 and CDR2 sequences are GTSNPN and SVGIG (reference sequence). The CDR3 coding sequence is TGTGCGCGGGGCGGGACACAGGCAACTAATGAAAAACTGTTTTTT. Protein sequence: CARGGTQATNEKLFF.

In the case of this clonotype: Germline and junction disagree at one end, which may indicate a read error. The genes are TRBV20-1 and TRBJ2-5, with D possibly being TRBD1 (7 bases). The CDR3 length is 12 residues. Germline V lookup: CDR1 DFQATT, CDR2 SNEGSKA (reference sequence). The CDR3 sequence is CSARGVQGTQYF. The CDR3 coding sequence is TGCAGTGCCAGGGGGGTCCAAGGGACCCAGTACTTC.

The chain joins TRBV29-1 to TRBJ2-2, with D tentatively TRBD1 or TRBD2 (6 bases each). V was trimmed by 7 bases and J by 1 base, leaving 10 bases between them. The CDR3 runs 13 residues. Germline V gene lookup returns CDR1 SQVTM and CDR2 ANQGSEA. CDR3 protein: CSGGTQNTGELFF. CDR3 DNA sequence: TGCAGCGGCGGGACACAGAACACCGGGGAGCTGTTTTTT.

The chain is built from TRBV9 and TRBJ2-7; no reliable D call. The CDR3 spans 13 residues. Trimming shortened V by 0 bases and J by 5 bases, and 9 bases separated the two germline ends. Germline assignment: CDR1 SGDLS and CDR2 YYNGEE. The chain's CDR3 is CASSVGVVHEQYF. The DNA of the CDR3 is TGTGCCAGCAGCGTAGGGGTTGTCCACGAGCAGTACTTC. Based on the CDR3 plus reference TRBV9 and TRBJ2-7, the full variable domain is DSGVTQTPKHLITATGQRVTLRCSPRSGDLSVYWYQQSLDQGLQFLIQYYNGEERAKGNILERFSAQQFPDLHSELNLSSLELGDSALYFCASSVGVVHEQYFGPGTRLTVT.